The 10 T cell receptor beta chains given below trace back to one sample, sequenced in a study of cytomegalovirus exposure and HLA in healthy donors. PCR employed 60 Vbeta and 13 Jbeta primers. Only in-frame clones appear in the TCRdb table, and some are missing; sequencing was by immunoSEQ multiplex PCR. The repertoire has some 170,000 clones, 78% of them found once; the top ten carry 2.5% to 3%. Material: PBMCs. The receptors were sampled from a female donor in good health and CMV-seronegative.

The chain carries TRBV29-1 and TRBJ2-7; a weak D match, TRBD1 (6 bases). V lost 7 bases, J lost 4 bases, and 11 bases lay in between. CDR3 length: 11 residues. Looked up from germline, CDR1 is SQVTM and CDR2 is ANQGSEA. The CDR3 bases are TGCAGCGCCCTCAGGGGATACGAGCAGTACTTC. It is translated as CSALRGYEQYF.

V is TRBV7-6 and J is TRBJ2-7; no clear D gene. V was shortened by 1 base and J by 2 bases, with 6 bases between the two germline ends. Germline CDR1 is SGHVS and CDR2 is FNYEAQ. There are 13 residues in the CDR3. As DNA, the CDR3 is TGTGCCAGCAGCTTAGAAGCTACCTACGAGCAGTACTTC. It codes for CASSLEATYEQYF.

V gene TRBV5-1 combines with J gene TRBJ2-7, with a tentative D call TRBD2 (7 bases). This CDR3 comprises 16 residues. Trimming left V 4 bases short and J 7 bases short, with 24 bases between. Germline CDR1 reads SGHRS; CDR2 reads YFSETQ. CDR3 sequence (DNA): TGCGCCAGCAGCGTAGCGGACAGCGGGGTTCAGGGGGAGCAGTACTTC. Translating gives CASSVADSGVQGEQYF.

The gene calls are TRBV30 and TRBJ1-2, with 7 bases identical to TRBD1. Germline lookup yields CDR1 GTSNPN and CDR2 SVGIG (reference sequence). V lost 2 bases and J lost 8; bases outside the gene matches: 11. The CDR3 consists of 14 residues. In DNA form, the CDR3 reads TGTGCCTGGAGTCTACGACAGGGTTGGAAAGGCTACACCTTC. It codes for CAWSLRQGWKGYTF.

V gene TRBV10-3 combines with J gene TRBJ2-1; possible D gene TRBD1, 6 bases. V lost 6 bases and J 0 bases, leaving 12 bases between the germline ends. The CDR3 covers 15 residues. The germline gives CDR1 ENHRY, CDR2 SYGVKD. CDR3 residues: CAISSTGSSYNEQFF. The CDR3 coding sequence is TGTGCCATCAGCTCAACAGGGAGCTCCTACAATGAGCAGTTCTTC.

The rearrangement uses TRBV6-5 and TRBJ1-2; 9 nucleotides agree with TRBD1. Germline CDR1 MNHEY, CDR2 SVGAGI. This CDR3 is built from 14 residues. Trimming took 2 bases from V and 4 from J; bases not matched to a gene: 2. The CDR3 here is CASSYGTGIYGYTF. The DNA for the CDR3 is TGTGCCAGCAGTTACGGGACAGGGATCTATGGCTACACCTTC.

V and J are TRBV11-2 and TRBJ1-1, with D maybe TRBD1 (6 bases). The CDR3 loop spans 15 amino acids. Germline CDR1 SGHAT, CDR2 FQNNGV. The V end was cut by 5 bases, the J end by 5 bases, with 18 bases between. Written as DNA, the CDR3 is TGTGCCAGCAGCAACCTGGGGGGGGCAGTAACTGAAGCTTTCTTT. Its translation: CASSNLGGAVTEAFF.

V gene TRBV6-5 combines with J gene TRBJ1-5; no firm D call. Trimming stripped 5 bases from V and 1 base from J, with 12 bases between. This CDR3 contains 15 residues. The germline CDR1 and CDR2 sequences are MNHEY and SVGAGI. In nucleotides, the CDR3 is TGTGCCAGCAGTCCGGTTTGGAGGAGCAATCAGCCCCAGCATTTT. It is translated as CASSPVWRSNQPQHF.

This sequence joins TRBV27 and TRBJ2-1, with TRBD2 matching over 13 bases. The CDR3 covers 17 residues. Germline V gene lookup returns CDR1 MNHEY and CDR2 SMNVEV (reference sequence). Trimming at V came to 3 bases and at J to 4 bases, leaving 6 bases not matched to a gene. DNA for the CDR3: TGTGCCAGCAGTTTGTGGACTAGCGGGGGAAGGTACAATGAGCAGTTCTTC. Translation gives CASSLWTSGGRYNEQFF.

V usage is TRBV12-5 and J usage is TRBJ2-5; 9 bases are a match to TRBD2. Germline loops: CDR1 LGHNT, CDR2 FRNRAP. The V gene end was trimmed by 1 base and the J gene end by 2 bases; junction bases not matched to a gene: 5. This CDR3 region has 16 residues. CDR3: CASGLGLGLAQETQYF. CDR3 nucleotides: TGTGCTAGTGGTTTGGGTCTTGGACTAGCGCAAGAGACCCAGTACTTC.